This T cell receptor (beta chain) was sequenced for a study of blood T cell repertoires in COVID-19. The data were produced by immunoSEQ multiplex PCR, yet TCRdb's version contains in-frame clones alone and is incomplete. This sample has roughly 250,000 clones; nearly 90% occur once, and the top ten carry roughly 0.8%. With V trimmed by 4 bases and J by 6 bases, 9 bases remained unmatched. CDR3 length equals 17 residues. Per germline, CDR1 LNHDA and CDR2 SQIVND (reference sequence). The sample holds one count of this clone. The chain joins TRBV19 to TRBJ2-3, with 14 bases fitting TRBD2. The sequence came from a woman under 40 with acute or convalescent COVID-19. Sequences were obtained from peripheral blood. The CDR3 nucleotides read TGTGCCAGTAGTAGGGGCCGACTAGCGGGAGGGTCCGATACGCAGTATTTT. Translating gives CASSRGRLAGGSDTQYF. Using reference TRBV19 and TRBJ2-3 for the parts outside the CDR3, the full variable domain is DGGITQSPKYLFRKEGQNVTLSCEQNLNHDAMYWYRQDPGQGLRLIYYSQIVNDFQKGDIAEGYSVSREKKESFPLTVTSAQKNPTAFYLCASSRGRLAGGSDTQYFGPGTRLTVL.